The following is a T cell receptor beta chain sequence with its context. No antigen is known for it. On sorted subsets, replicate PCRs used 200 to 250 ng DNA, or 31,000 or so T cell genomes. Profiling relied on immunoSEQ multiplex PCR, and the TCRdb table lists in-frame clones only, not all of them. This table has 500,000 or so clones, 90% to 96% appearing once. The sample is drawn from a study of shared clonotypes between healthy human individuals. About the study: In total, the donors were a couple of women and a few men aged 18 to 49. Study results and limitations: As a rule, naive subsets had a larger estimated richness than memory subsets. Few donors limited the genetic and exposure-history diversity represented.

V was cut by 6 bases and J by 1 base, with 8 bases left in between. There are 13 residues in the CDR3. Looked up from germline, CDR1 is MGHDK and CDR2 is SYGVNS. V usage is TRBV25-1 and J usage is TRBJ2-3; no firm D call. This sequence originates from a woman aged 25-40 years in good health. The sequenced sample was naive CD4+ T cells sorted from blood. Subset reported: CD45RA+ positively selected. Here the CDR3 reads CASRWGGTDTQYF. The CDR3 region has the DNA TGTGCCAGCAGATGGGGTGGCACAGATACGCAGTATTTT.